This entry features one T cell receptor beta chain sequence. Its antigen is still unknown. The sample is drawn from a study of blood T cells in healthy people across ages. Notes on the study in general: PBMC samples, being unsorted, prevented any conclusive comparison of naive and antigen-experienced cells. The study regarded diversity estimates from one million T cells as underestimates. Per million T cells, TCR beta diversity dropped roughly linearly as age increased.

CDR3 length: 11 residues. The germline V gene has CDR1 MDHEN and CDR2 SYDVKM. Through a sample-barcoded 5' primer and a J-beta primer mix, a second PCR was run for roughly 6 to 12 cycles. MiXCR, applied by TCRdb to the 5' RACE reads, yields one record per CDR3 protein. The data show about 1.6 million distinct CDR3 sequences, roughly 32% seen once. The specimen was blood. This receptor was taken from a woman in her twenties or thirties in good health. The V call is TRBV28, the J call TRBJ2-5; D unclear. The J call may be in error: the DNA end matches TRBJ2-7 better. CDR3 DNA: TGTGCCAGCAGTCAGAGGTTCGAGCAGTACTTC. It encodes CASSQRFEQYF.